Each of the 17 T cell receptor beta chains below was sequenced from the same sample in a study of Graves' ophthalmopathy and Graves' hyperthyroidism. For repertoire sequencing, the TCR beta CDR3 regions were amplified from RNA transcripts. RT-PCR in the first round used HTBI primers; a second-round multiplex PCR followed. In TCRdb, the multiplex PCR reads were re-called with MiXCR into one record per CDR3 protein. Of about 220,000 distinct CDR3 sequences in the sample, 20% to 25% are singletons; the top ten hold more than 35%. What was sequenced was peripheral blood. These TCRs come from a woman aged 45-59 years with Graves' ophthalmopathy.

The CDR3 loop is CASRPGYGYTF. The DNA of the CDR3 is TGTGCCAGCAGACCCGGCTATGGCTACACCTTC. The chain couples TRBV6-1 to TRBJ1-2; D unresolved. From germline, CDR1 is MNHNS and CDR2 SASEGT. Trimming removed 6 bases at V and 4 bases at J, with 6 bases between. The CDR3 length is 11 residues.

The sample holds many counts of this clonotype. The chain recombines TRBV7-2 with TRBJ2-5; the match to TRBD2 covers 13 bases. Germline CDR1 and CDR2: SGHTA and FQGNSA. The CDR3 consists of 16 residues. V lost 1 base, J lost 4 bases, and 3 bases stayed unmatched. DNA of the CDR3: TGTGCCAGCAGCTTAGGCGGGACTAGCGGGATAGAGACCCAGTACTTC. Protein product: CASSLGGTSGIETQYF.

This clonotype has a count of ten or more. The rearrangement links TRBV20-1 to TRBJ2-7; 8 positions match TRBD1. Looked up from germline, CDR1 is DFQATT and CDR2 is SNEGSKA (reference sequence). The CDR3 consists of 15 residues. After removal of 2 bases from V and 0 bases from J, the junction contained 6 bases not matched to a gene. The DNA for the CDR3 is TGCAGTGCTAGAAACCGGGACAGGAGCTCCTACGAGCAGTACTTC. The encoded protein is CSARNRDRSSYEQYF.

This clonotype came up many times. The chain employs TRBV5-1 and TRBJ1-6; D is perhaps TRBD1 (5 bases). This CDR3 is 16 amino acids long. With 2 bases removed from V and 10 bases from J, the gap between germline ends came to 19 bases. CDR1 is SGHRS, CDR2 YFSETQ, per germline. The CDR3 DNA is TGCGCCAGCAGCTTTGACCAGGGACGGGGCACATCACCCCTCCACTTT. Protein product: CASSFDQGRGTSPLHF.

This clonotype has at least ten counts. The chain recombines TRBV28 with TRBJ2-5; 7 bases agree with TRBD2. V dropped 8 bases and J dropped 2; count of bases not matched to a gene: 17. The CDR3 has 17 residues. Germline V CDR1 and CDR2: MDHEN, SYDVKM. The CDR3 bases are TGTGCCAGCGCCAAAAAACCGGCGGGAGTGGCGCAAGAGACCCAGTACTTC. As protein: CASAKKPAGVAQETQYF.

This clonotype has at least ten counts. The chain combines TRBV5-1 with TRBJ1-1; D possibly corresponds to TRBD1 (5 bases). Germline loops: CDR1 SGHRS, CDR2 YFSETQ. V lost 5 bases to trimming and J lost 4 bases, with 18 bases between them. This CDR3 is built from 15 residues. CDR3 DNA sequence: TGCGCCAGCAGTTGGGGACGGAGTTCTGGCACTGAAGCTTTCTTT. As protein: CASSWGRSSGTEAFF.

This clonotype has ten or more counts. This chain connects TRBV5-1 to TRBJ2-2; D perhaps matches TRBD2 (5 bases). This CDR3 contains 15 residues. Germline V gene sequence: CDR1 SGHRS, CDR2 YFSETQ. With 4 bases removed from V and 1 base from J, the gap between germline ends came to 11 bases. CDR3 nucleotides: TGCGCCAGCAGCCCCGAGAGCGGGAACACCGGGGAGCTGTTTTTT. It translates to CASSPESGNTGELFF.

The chain is built from TRBV10-3 and TRBJ1-6; 10 bases are shared with TRBD1. The CDR3 sequence is 13 residues long. The V and J ends lost 8 bases and 10 bases, in that order; junction bases with no gene match: 5. CDR1 and CDR2 (germline): ENHRY, SYGVKD. The CDR3 sequence is CAIGGTGVSPLHF. The CDR3 nucleotides are TGTGCCATCGGAGGGACAGGGGTGTCACCCCTCCACTTT.

The table lists this clonotype with a few counts. This chain connects TRBV12-5 to TRBJ2-7; the D is unclear. With 3 bases removed from V and 0 bases from J, the gap between germline ends came to 9 bases. The CDR3 has 14 residues. Germline assignment: CDR1 LGHNT and CDR2 FRNRAP. CDR3 protein: CASGLDCSSYEQYF. Here the CDR3 DNA reads TGTGCTAGTGGTTTAGACTGCAGCTCCTACGAGCAGTACTTC.

This clonotype has at least ten counts. This chain joins TRBV6-2 or TRBV6-3 and TRBJ2-5; D gene uncertain. Trimming removed 2 bases from V and 1 base from J, with 14 bases in between. Per the germline V gene, CDR1 is MNHEY and CDR2 is SVGEGT. CDR3 length: 16 residues. The CDR3 is CASSYVGWAGQETQYF. DNA for the CDR3: TGTGCCAGCAGTTACGTCGGGTGGGCAGGCCAAGAGACCCAGTACTTC.

At least ten counts were recorded for this clonotype. The chain combines TRBV20-1 with TRBJ1-6; D call uncertain. The V end was cut by 6 bases, the J end by 7 bases, with 10 bases between. Germline V gene sequence: CDR1 DFQATT, CDR2 SNEGSKA (reference sequence). The CDR3 has 12 residues. The CDR3 sequence: CSATSGNSPLHF. CDR3 DNA sequence: TGCAGTGCAACATCCGGAAATTCACCCCTCCACTTT.

The rearrangement joins TRBV5-1 to TRBJ1-5, with 7 bases lining up with TRBD1. The CDR3 loop spans 14 amino acids. The V segment lost 3 bases and the J segment 9 bases; nucleotides outside the gene matches: 9. CDR1 SGHRS and CDR2 YFSETQ come from the germline V gene. CDR3 in DNA: TGCGCCAGCAGCTCCGGACAGGACCGGGGGCCCCAGCATTTT. It encodes CASSSGQDRGPQHF.

The chain joins TRBV10-3 to TRBJ2-5, with 11 nucleotides matching TRBD2. Germline CDR1 and CDR2: ENHRY and SYGVKD. The V segment lost 6 bases and the J segment 4 bases; nucleotides outside the gene matches: 7. This CDR3 comprises 15 residues. CDR3: CAIRGSGGAGETQYF. The CDR3 nucleotides are TGTGCCATCAGAGGTAGCGGGGGGGCCGGAGAGACCCAGTACTTC.

This clonotype was seen ten or more times. The CDR3 is CSAGRDRVAEQYF. The CDR3, as DNA: TGCAGTGCCGGGCGGGACAGGGTGGCCGAGCAGTACTTC. This chain joins TRBV20-1 and TRBJ2-7, with 9 bases aligning to TRBD1. Trimming at V came to 6 bases and at J to 6 bases, leaving 9 bases not matched to a gene. CDR3 length: 13 amino acids. Germline values: CDR1 DFQATT, CDR2 SNEGSKA (reference sequence).

The rearrangement links TRBV30 to TRBJ2-5; D is undetermined. CDR1 and CDR2 from the germline V gene are GTSNPN and SVGIG (reference sequence). This CDR3 has 13 amino acids. With 1 base removed from V and 2 bases from J, the gap between germline ends came to 8 bases. Here the CDR3 DNA reads TGTGCCTGGAGTGCTCGAAGACAAGAGACCCAGTACTTC. Translation: CAWSARRQETQYF.

This clonotype was found many times. The chain joins TRBV20-1 to TRBJ1-1; a possible D gene is TRBD1 (6 bases). CDR1 and CDR2 (germline): DFQATT, SNEGSKA (reference sequence). The CDR3 is made up of 18 amino acids. The V end lost 5 bases, the J end lost 5 bases, and 30 bases lay between the germline ends. The CDR3 region is CSAEKGENTVVTGTEAFF. In DNA, the CDR3 is TGCAGTGCTGAAAAGGGGGAAAACACTGTGGTAACAGGGACTGAAGCTTTCTTT.

This clonotype was recorded many times. The rearrangement links TRBV4-1 to TRBJ1-5; 7 positions agree with TRBD1. The trim removed 8 bases at V and 4 bases at J, leaving 11 bases unmatched. The CDR3 contains 15 residues. Germline assignment: CDR1 MGHRA and CDR2 YSYEKL. The DNA of the CDR3 is TGCGCCAGCTCATCTGACAGGGCCGGGAATCAGCCCCAGCATTTT. It specifies CASSSDRAGNQPQHF.